A single sample is the source of the 29 T cell receptor beta chains below, sequenced in a study of T cell changes during pregnancy in multiple sclerosis. Produced via immunoSEQ multiplex PCR; TCRdb's table is partial and in-frame only. This sample has under 95,000 clones, with over 85% found just once. This material consisted of peripheral blood, taken in the second trimester of pregnancy. The receptor source for this set is a female donor in good health, enrolled as a control in a pregnancy study.

V is TRBV10-1 and J is TRBJ1-1; D remains unclear. Trimming removed 10 bases from V and 4 bases from J, with 7 bases in between. There are 10 residues in the CDR3. CDR1 WNHNN and CDR2 SYGVQD come from the germline V gene (reference sequence). The CDR3 DNA follows: TGCGCCACCGCCGGCACTGAAGCTTTCTTT. Protein product: CATAGTEAFF.

This chain joins TRBV27 and TRBJ2-7; D possibly corresponds to TRBD1 (6 bases). The germline gives CDR1 MNHEY, CDR2 SMNVEV (reference sequence). Trimming left V 3 bases short and J 5 bases short, with 14 bases between. CDR3 length equals 14 residues. The CDR3 DNA sequence: TGTGCCAGCAGTTTGGGCAGGGGTTGGGACGAGCAGTACTTC. Translating gives CASSLGRGWDEQYF.

V and J are TRBV5-1 and TRBJ2-1, with D uncertain. This CDR3 spans 14 amino acids. V lost 7 bases to trimming and J lost 0 bases, with 11 bases between them. CDR1 is SGHRS and CDR2 is YFSETQ in the germline V gene. CDR3 nucleotide sequence: TGCGCCAGCGCCAGGTCGTTCTCCTACAATGAGCAGTTCTTC. This translates into CASARSFSYNEQFF.

This chain links TRBV5-1 with TRBJ1-6; D not resolved. This CDR3 has 15 amino acids. V lost 4 bases, J lost 3 bases, and 11 bases lay in between. CDR1 is SGHRS and CDR2 is YFSETQ in the germline V gene. The CDR3 is CASSPGIFYNSPLHF. The CDR3, as DNA: TGCGCCAGCAGCCCCGGGATTTTCTATAATTCACCCCTCCACTTT.

V and J are TRBV6-4 and TRBJ1-2; 8 bases are a match to TRBD1. Unmatched junction bases numbered 9, after V lost 1 base and J lost 2 bases. CDR1 MRHNA and CDR2 SNTAGT come from the germline V gene. CDR3 length: 17 amino acids. DNA of the CDR3: TGTGCCAGCAGTGACTTCCGGACAGGGTGGTCAAACTATGGCTACACCTTC. Protein: CASSDFRTGWSNYGYTF.

The rearrangement links TRBV5-1 to TRBJ2-5; D is unresolved. CDR1 is SGHRS, CDR2 YFSETQ, per germline. Trimming stripped 0 bases from V and 2 bases from J, with 5 bases between. CDR3 length: 13 residues. The CDR3 DNA reads as TGCGCCAGCAGCTTGGAGCCTCAAGAGACCCAGTACTTC. Protein: CASSLEPQETQYF.

This clone was counted a single time. In DNA, the CDR3 is TGTGCCAGTAGTATAGAAGGGGTGACTGAAGCTTTCTTT. Translated, it gives CASSIEGVTEAFF. The chain uses TRBV19 and TRBJ1-1; D is possibly TRBD1 (5 bases). Germline V gives CDR1 LNHDA, CDR2 SQIVND (reference sequence). CDR3 length: 13 residues. V lost 0 bases to trimming and J lost 5 bases, with 7 bases between them.

The V call is TRBV10-3, the J call TRBJ2-7; D is possibly TRBD2 (7 bases). V was cut by 0 bases and J by 2 bases, with 17 bases left in between. CDR1 ENHRY and CDR2 SYGVKD come from the germline V gene. The CDR3 has 17 residues. The CDR3 nucleotides read TGTGCCATCAGTGAGTCGAGGGGGGGAGGGTACCCCTACGAGCAGTACTTC. Its translation is CAISESRGGGYPYEQYF.

The V call is TRBV14, the J call TRBJ1-2; 7 bases map to TRBD1. The germline V gene encodes CDR1 SGHDN and CDR2 FVKESK. V lost 6 bases to trimming and J lost 2 bases; unmatched junction nucleotides: 9. This CDR3 region has 15 residues. CDR3 residues: CASSWGQGVNYGYTF. CDR3 DNA: TGTGCCAGCAGTTGGGGCCAGGGGGTGAACTATGGCTACACCTTC.

The J gene is TRBJ1-5, the V gene TRBV4-2; TRBD1 matches 7 bases. CDR1 is LGHNA and CDR2 is YNFKEQ in the germline V gene. The V segment lost 3 bases and the J segment 4 bases; nucleotides outside the gene matches: 6. CDR3 length: 15 residues. DNA of the CDR3: TGTGCCAGCAGCCACGGAACAGGGGATAATCAGCCCCAGCATTTT. This translates into CASSHGTGDNQPQHF.

The chain couples TRBV6-6 to TRBJ2-3; 13 nucleotides agree with TRBD2. Trimming at V came to 6 bases and at J to 1 base, leaving 4 bases not matched to a gene. This CDR3 spans 16 amino acids. CDR1 MNHNY and CDR2 SVGAGI come from the germline V gene (reference sequence). CDR3 DNA sequence: TGTGCCAGCAGAAACGGACTAGCGGGGGGCACAGATACGCAGTATTTT. Amino acids: CASRNGLAGGTDTQYF.

The gene calls are TRBV7-9 and TRBJ1-1; 8 bases fit TRBD1. Germline values: CDR1 SEHNR, CDR2 FQNEAQ (reference sequence). This CDR3 region has 14 residues. Trimming removed 4 bases from V and 1 base from J; junction bases left unmatched: 2. CDR3 coding DNA: TGTGCCAGCAGCTCCGGGACAGGGAACACTGAAGCTTTCTTT. Translation gives CASSSGTGNTEAFF.

V is TRBV19 and J is TRBJ1-2; 8 bases match TRBD1. CDR1 and CDR2 (germline): LNHDA, SQIVND (reference sequence). The CDR3 runs to 13 residues. With 7 bases clipped from V and 7 bases from J, the junction kept 8 bases outside the gene matches. CDR3 coding DNA: TGTGCCAGTACCATGACAGGGGTGGGTGGCTACACCTTC. Amino acids: CASTMTGVGGYTF.

Comment on this clone: At one boundary the junction diverges from the germline segment, which might be a read error. In DNA, the CDR3 is TGTGCCAGCAGCCCCGGACTCTTTAGCACCCGGGAGCTGTTTTTT. The encoded protein is CASSPGLFSTRELFF. This sequence joins TRBV5-6 and TRBJ2-2, with a possible D match to TRBD2 (5 bases). The CDR3 sequence is 15 residues long. Germline V gene data show CDR1 as SGHDT and CDR2 as YYEEEE.

The J gene is TRBJ2-7, the V gene TRBV9; 9 bases line up with TRBD2. With 3 bases clipped from V and 6 bases from J, the junction kept 4 bases outside the gene matches. Germline V lookup: CDR1 SGDLS, CDR2 YYNGEE. The CDR3 has 13 residues. The CDR3 loop reads CASSAGTSTEQYF. CDR3 DNA: TGTGCCAGCAGCGCCGGGACTAGCACCGAGCAGTACTTC.

V gene TRBV18 combines with J gene TRBJ1-2; 8 bases agree with TRBD1. This CDR3 has 19 amino acids. Germline V gene sequence: CDR1 KGHSH, CDR2 LQKENI. Losses at the gene ends were 4 bases for V and 1 base for J; bases not matched to a gene: 17. CDR3 coding DNA: TGTGCCAGCTCACTGAGGGAGGGACAGGCCAAAAGGAGTAACTATGGCTACACCTTC. It codes for CASSLREGQAKRSNYGYTF.

CDR3 in amino acids: CASSQDRGTTSYEQYF. In DNA, the CDR3 is TGCGCCAGCAGCCAAGATAGAGGGACTACGAGCTACGAGCAGTACTTC. The chain links TRBV4-3 to TRBJ2-7; TRBD2 matches 7 bases. The germline V gene has CDR1 LGHNA and CDR2 YSLEER. CDR3 size: 16 residues. V shed 0 bases and J 3 bases; nucleotides not matched to a gene: 8.

The chain carries TRBV5-1 and TRBJ1-1; tentative D call: TRBD1 (5 bases). CDR1 SGHRS and CDR2 YFSETQ come from the germline V gene. The CDR3 is 13 amino acids. V dropped 5 bases and J dropped 3 bases, with 11 bases sitting between them. Written as DNA, the CDR3 is TGCGCCAGCAGTTCCGACAGACACACTGAAGCTTTCTTT. Its protein is CASSSDRHTEAFF.

V usage is TRBV5-5 and J usage is TRBJ2-3, with D possibly matching TRBD2 (6 bases). Between the trimmed V and J ends, which lost 0 bases and 3 bases, there was a span of 8 bases. In germline, CDR1 is SGHKS, CDR2 YYEKEE (reference sequence). CDR3 length: 14 amino acids. The CDR3 reads CASSLVLATDTQYF. The CDR3 bases are TGTGCCAGCAGCTTGGTGCTAGCGACAGATACGCAGTATTTT. Variable domain in full (rest from reference TRBV5-5 and TRBJ2-3): DAGVTQSPTHLIKTRGQQVTLRCSPISGHKSVSWYQQVLGQGPQFIFQYYEKEERGRGNFPDRFSARQFPNYSSELNVNALLLGDSALYLCASSLVLATDTQYFGPGTRLTVL.

This sequence joins TRBV4-2 and TRBJ1-3, with D unresolved. This CDR3 contains 14 residues. Germline loops: CDR1 LGHNA, CDR2 YNFKEQ. V was clipped by 4 bases and J by 0 bases, with 7 bases between them. CDR3 sequence: CASSREFSGNTIYF. For the CDR3, the DNA is TGTGCCAGCAGCCGGGAGTTCTCTGGAAACACCATATATTTT.

This chain joins TRBV19 and TRBJ1-2; D might be TRBD1 (5 bases). CDR1 LNHDA and CDR2 SQIVND come from the germline V gene (reference sequence). Trimming took 1 base from V and 3 from J, leaving 12 bases between them. The CDR3 has 15 residues. For the CDR3, the DNA is TGTGCCAGTAGTATAGGGGGCAGGGCGGACTATGGCTACACCTTC. It is translated as CASSIGGRADYGYTF.

This chain connects TRBV19 to TRBJ1-1, with D unresolved. This CDR3 contains 14 residues. Germline assignment: CDR1 LNHDA and CDR2 SQIVND (reference sequence). V was trimmed by 5 bases and J by 4 bases, leaving 14 bases between them. CDR3 residues: CASSPGLGSTEAFF. CDR3 nucleotides: TGTGCCAGTAGTCCCGGACTGGGTTCCACTGAAGCTTTCTTT.

The CDR3 reads CASSPLQGTNYGYTF. The CDR3, as DNA: TGTGCCAGCAGCCCATTACAGGGGACTAACTATGGCTACACCTTC. The J gene is TRBJ1-2, the V gene TRBV27; 7 nucleotides match TRBD1. Germline values: CDR1 MNHEY, CDR2 SMNVEV (reference sequence). With 6 bases clipped from V and 0 bases from J, the junction kept 7 bases outside the gene matches. This CDR3 has 15 amino acids.

V usage is TRBV21-1 and J usage is TRBJ2-7; the table's TRBD1 call for D was not verified on the DNA. TRBV21-1 is termed a pseudogene. The CDR3 has 15 residues. The CDR3 reads CASSILHGQGCEQYF. The CDR3 DNA follows: TGTGCCAGCAGCATTCTTCACGGACAGGGGTGCGAGCAGTACTTC.

This clone was detected a few times. The chain recombines TRBV4-2 with TRBJ2-7; tentative D call: TRBD2 (5 bases). The CDR3 is 17 residues long. The V end was cut by 0 bases, the J end by 4 bases, with 19 bases between. In germline, CDR1 is LGHNA, CDR2 YNFKEQ. The CDR3 sequence: CASSQDLASDGLYEQYF. CDR3 nucleotides: TGTGCCAGCAGCCAAGATCTAGCATCGGACGGCCTATACGAGCAGTACTTC.

The rearrangement joins TRBV5-4 to TRBJ2-5; 7 bases align to TRBD1. Looked up from germline, CDR1 is SGHNT and CDR2 is YYREEE (reference sequence). Trimming took 2 bases from V and 7 from J; bases not matched to a gene: 17. This CDR3 is 17 amino acids long. The CDR3 protein is CASSFTPTGDMDGTQYF. CDR3 DNA sequence: TGTGCCAGCAGCTTTACTCCAACAGGGGATATGGACGGGACCCAGTACTTC. The full variable domain, with the rest looked up from reference TRBV5-4 and TRBJ2-5, is ETGVTQSPTHLIKTRGQQVTLRCSSQSGHNTVSWYQQALGQGPQFIFQYYREEENGRGNFPPRFSGLQFPNYSSELNVNALELDDSALYLCASSFTPTGDMDGTQYFGPGTRLLVL.

The J gene is TRBJ1-1, the V gene TRBV4-3; maybe TRBD1 (6 bases). Per germline, CDR1 LGHNA and CDR2 YSLEER. Trimming took off 1 base at V and 10 bases at J, with 22 bases between the two ends. CDR3 length: 16 amino acids. CDR3 in DNA: TGCGCCAGCAGCCAAGGCTCCGGGGGAGGGGGAAAGGGAGCTTTCTTT. Protein: CASSQGSGGGGKGAFF.

This clone was picked up one time. This sequence joins TRBV6-4 and TRBJ2-1, with 11 bases fitting TRBD1. The CDR3 length is 14 residues. The germline V gene encodes CDR1 MRHNA and CDR2 SNTAGT. Trimming at V came to 2 bases and at J to 6 bases, leaving 0 bases not matched to a gene. The CDR3, as DNA: TGTGCCAGCAGTGACGGGACAGGGGGCAATGAGCAGTTCTTC. Protein: CASSDGTGGNEQFF.

This clone has only one observation. The chain combines TRBV5-4 with TRBJ1-3; 7 nucleotides agree with TRBD1. The CDR3 covers 16 residues. Germline V gene data show CDR1 as SGHNT and CDR2 as YYREEE (reference sequence). V was pared by 4 bases and J by 2 bases, with 9 bases of the junction left unmatched. CDR3 amino acids: CASSRTPTGTGNTIYF. In nucleotides, the CDR3 is TGTGCCAGCAGCAGGACACCGACAGGGACTGGAAACACCATATATTTT.